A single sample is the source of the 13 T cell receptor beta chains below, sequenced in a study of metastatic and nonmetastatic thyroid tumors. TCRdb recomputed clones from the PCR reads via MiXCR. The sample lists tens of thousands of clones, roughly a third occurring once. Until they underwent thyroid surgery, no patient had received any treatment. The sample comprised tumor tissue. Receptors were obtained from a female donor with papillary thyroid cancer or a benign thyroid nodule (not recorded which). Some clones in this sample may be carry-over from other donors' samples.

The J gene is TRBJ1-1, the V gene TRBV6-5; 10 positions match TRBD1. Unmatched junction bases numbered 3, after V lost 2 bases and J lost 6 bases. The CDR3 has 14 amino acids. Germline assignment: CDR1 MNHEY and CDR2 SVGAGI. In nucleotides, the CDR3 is TGTGCCAGCAGTTACCGAGGGACAGGGGCTGAAGCTTTCTTT. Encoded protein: CASSYRGTGAEAFF.

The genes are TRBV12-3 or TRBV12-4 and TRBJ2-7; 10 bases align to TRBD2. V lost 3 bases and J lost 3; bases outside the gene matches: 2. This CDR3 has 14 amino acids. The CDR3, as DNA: TGTGCCAGCAGTTTGGGGACTAGCGACTACGAGCAGTACTTC. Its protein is CASSLGTSDYEQYF.

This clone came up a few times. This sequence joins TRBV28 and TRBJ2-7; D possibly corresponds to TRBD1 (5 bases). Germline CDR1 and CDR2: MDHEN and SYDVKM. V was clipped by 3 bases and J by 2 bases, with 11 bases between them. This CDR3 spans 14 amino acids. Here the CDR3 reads CASSLVLGAYEQYF. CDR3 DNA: TGTGCCAGCAGTTTGGTCCTAGGGGCCTACGAGCAGTACTTC.

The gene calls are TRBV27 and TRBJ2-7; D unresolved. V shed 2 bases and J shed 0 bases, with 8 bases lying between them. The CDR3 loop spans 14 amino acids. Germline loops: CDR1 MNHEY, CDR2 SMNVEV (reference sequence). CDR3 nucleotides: TGTGCCAGCAGTTTAATCGCTAGCTCCTACGAGCAGTACTTC. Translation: CASSLIASSYEQYF.

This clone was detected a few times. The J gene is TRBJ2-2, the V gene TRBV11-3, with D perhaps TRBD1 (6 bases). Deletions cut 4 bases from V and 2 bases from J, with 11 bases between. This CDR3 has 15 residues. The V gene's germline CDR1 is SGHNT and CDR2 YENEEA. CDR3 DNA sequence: TGTGCCAGCAGCTCCGGGACAACTAACACCGGGGAGCTGTTTTTT. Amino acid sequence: CASSSGTTNTGELFF.

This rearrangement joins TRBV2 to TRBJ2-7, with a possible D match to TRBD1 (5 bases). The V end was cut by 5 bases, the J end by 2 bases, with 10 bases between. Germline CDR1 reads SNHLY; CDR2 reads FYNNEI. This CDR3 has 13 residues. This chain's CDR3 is CASSRRQTYEQYF. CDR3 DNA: TGTGCCAGCAGTCGGCGACAGACCTACGAGCAGTACTTC.

This CDR3 is CASSGTGESSYNEQFF. The CDR3 nucleotides read TGTGCCAGCAGTGGCACAGGGGAGAGCTCCTACAATGAGCAGTTCTTC. This rearrangement joins TRBV6-1 to TRBJ2-1, with 7 bases aligning to TRBD1. The V segment lost 4 bases and the J segment 0 bases; nucleotides outside the gene matches: 6. CDR1 and CDR2 from the germline V gene are MNHNS and SASEGT. This CDR3 comprises 16 residues.

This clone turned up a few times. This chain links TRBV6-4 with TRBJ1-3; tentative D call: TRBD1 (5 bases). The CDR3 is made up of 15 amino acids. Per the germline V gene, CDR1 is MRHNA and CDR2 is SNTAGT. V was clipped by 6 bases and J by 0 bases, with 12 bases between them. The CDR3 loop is CASSSDRPSGNTIYF. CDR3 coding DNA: TGTGCCAGCAGCTCCGACAGACCCTCTGGAAACACCATATATTTT.

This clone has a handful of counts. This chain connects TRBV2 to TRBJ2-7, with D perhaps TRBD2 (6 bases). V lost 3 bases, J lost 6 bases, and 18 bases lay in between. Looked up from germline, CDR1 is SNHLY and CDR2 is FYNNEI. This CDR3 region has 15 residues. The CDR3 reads CASSEGRMAYSEQYF. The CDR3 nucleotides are TGTGCCAGCAGTGAGGGGAGGATGGCCTATTCCGAGCAGTACTTC.

The CDR3 loop is CASSLDFAGASYEQYF. CDR3 bases: TGTGCCAGCAGCTTAGATTTCGCCGGAGCCTCCTACGAGCAGTACTTC. V and J are TRBV11-2 and TRBJ2-7; no firm D call. The CDR3 is 16 residues long. Germline CDR1 and CDR2: SGHAT and FQNNGV. The V end was cut by 0 bases, the J end by 0 bases, with 12 bases between. Combining the CDR3 with reference TRBV11-2 and TRBJ2-7 gives the whole variable domain EAGVAQSPRYKIIEKRQSVAFWCNPISGHATLYWYQQILGQGPKLLIQFQNNGVVDDSQLPKDRFSAERLKGVDSTLKIQPAKLEDSAVYLCASSLDFAGASYEQYFGPGTRLTVT.

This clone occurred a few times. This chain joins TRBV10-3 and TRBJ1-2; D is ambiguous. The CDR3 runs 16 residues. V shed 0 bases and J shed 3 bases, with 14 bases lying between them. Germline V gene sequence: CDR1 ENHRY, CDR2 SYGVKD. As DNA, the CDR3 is TGTGCCATCAGTGAGTCCCCCGGGTCGGCGGACTATGGCTACACCTTC. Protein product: CAISESPGSADYGYTF.

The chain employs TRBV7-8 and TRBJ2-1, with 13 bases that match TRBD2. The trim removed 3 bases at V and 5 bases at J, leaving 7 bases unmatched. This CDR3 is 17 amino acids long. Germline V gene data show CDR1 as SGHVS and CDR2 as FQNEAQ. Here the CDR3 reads CASSLTSGRLGDNEQFF. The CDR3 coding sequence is TGTGCCAGCAGCTTGACTAGCGGGAGGCTCGGGGACAATGAGCAGTTCTTC.

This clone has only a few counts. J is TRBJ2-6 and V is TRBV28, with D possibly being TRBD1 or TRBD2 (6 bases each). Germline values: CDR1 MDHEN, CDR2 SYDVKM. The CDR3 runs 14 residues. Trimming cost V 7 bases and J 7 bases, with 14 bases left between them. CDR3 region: CASTGGGGANVLTF. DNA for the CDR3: TGTGCCAGCACTGGAGGGGGAGGTGCCAACGTCCTGACTTTC. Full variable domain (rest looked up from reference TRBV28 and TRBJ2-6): DVKVTQSSRYLVKRTGEKVFLECVQDMDHENMFWYRQDPGLGLRLIYFSYDVKMKEKGDIPEGYSVSREKKERFSLILESASTNQTSMYLCASTGGGGANVLTFGAGSRLTVL.